These T cell receptor beta chains were read from a single sample in a study of cytomegalovirus exposure and HLA in healthy donors. TCRdb keeps only in-frame clones here, not all; method: immunoSEQ multiplex PCR. The repertoire table contains about 53,000 clones. The sample comprised PBMCs. Receptors were obtained from a woman under 30 in good health and CMV-seronegative. CDR3s leave out the opening cysteine and the closing phenylalanine or tryptophan.

V gene	CDR3 protein
TRBV18	ASSPRQGDAGELF
TRBV7-2	ASSPTGSSYEQY
TRBV28	ANQDRENYGYT
TRBV5-4	ASSPDRGANTEAF
TRBV4-1	ASRPGTGAYNEQF
TRBV7-6	ASSFTGAGNEKLF
TRBV25-1	ASSPQVSSYEQY
TRBV10-3	AIRRGDRGNTEAF
TRBV5-1	ASSLARGGTEAF
TRBV5-1	ATNPPGTEPYEQY
TRBV5-1	ASSLRGDTQY
TRBV7-9	ASSYRAADTQY
TRBV5-8	ASSILQGAESQPQH
TRBV5-1	ASSSGGANNEQF
TRBV6-1	ASRAGSPYGYT
TRBV5-1	ASSPGQYLSSYNSPLH
TRBV10-3	AISVVNLGYT
TRBV7-2	ASSLGGNKGDTQY
TRBV6-1	ASSLLVAGDSPLH
TRBV5-6	ASSLRGPHYEQY
TRBV29-1	SVGQLNSNTEAF
TRBV11-3	ASSRDRWDEKLF
TRBV18	ASSLLRSTDTQY
TRBV5-1	ASSFLQGYNEQF
TRBV7-9	ASSPGQGNYNSPLH
TRBV6-5	ASSYSDIGNEQF
TRBV7-2	ASSLFPWTGGDGYT
TRBV19	ASSIDLRYKSYT
TRBV5-8	ASSGTSGFNEQF
TRBV4-1	ASSQDTRGETQY
TRBV5-5	ASAVNTEAF
TRBV28	ASSPGDGWVRTQY
TRBV9	ASGRGQETQY
TRBV29-1	SVARDRLPPCAQY
TRBV29-1	SVLWTSGRAGEQF
TRBV5-1	ASSLGIVTGRNTEAF
TRBV11-3	ASTSGQGTNTEAF
TRBV6-5	ASSRQGSGYT
TRBV27	ASSHTGTGIYEQY
TRBV5-1	ASSLVRRYTDKQY